These 4 T cell receptor beta chains share one sample of origin, sequenced in a study of T-cell reconstitution after alpha-beta-depleted transplantation in children listed by TCRdb under 2016. Libraries came from PCR. For sequencing, an Illumina HiSeq 2500 was employed. To normalize quantification of the TCRbeta repertoire, the TCR libraries were built with molecular barcoding that relied on unique molecular identifiers. The raw public reads went through TCRdb reprocessing: fastp at Q25, MiXCR clone calling, in-frame beta chains kept. Rows merge per CDR3 protein into single entries with the most common DNA and genes. Here the sample has some 490,000 distinct CDR3 sequences; approximately 13% occur a single time. The ten top clones hold more than 5.5% of the sample. The sample was PBMCs from the stem cell graft donor, taken from the stem cell graft. These receptors were obtained from a human donor who donated a stem cell graft to a child with combined immunodeficiency.

This clonotype was counted ten times or more. This rearrangement joins TRBV20-1 to TRBJ2-4; 9 positions agree with TRBD1. Trimming took 2 bases from V and 0 from J; bases not matched to a gene: 5. Germline V gives CDR1 DFQATT, CDR2 SNEGSKA (reference sequence). The CDR3 loop spans 16 amino acids. The CDR3 region has the DNA TGCAGTGCTAGAATATGGACAGGGGCAGCCAAAAACATTCAGTACTTC. Translating gives CSARIWTGAAKNIQYF.

The chain joins TRBV5-1 to TRBJ2-7, with TRBD1 identical over 7 bases. The CDR3 covers 15 residues. The junction had 9 bases not matched to a gene; V was cut back by 4 bases and J by 2 bases. The germline CDR1 and CDR2 sequences are SGHRS and YFSETQ. The CDR3 loop is CASSDNRGHPYEQYF. The CDR3 DNA sequence: TGCGCCAGCAGCGATAACAGGGGTCACCCCTACGAGCAGTACTTC.

Only a few counts were recorded for this clonotype. The chain uses TRBV4-3 and TRBJ2-1; D ambiguous. V was clipped by 0 bases and J by 3 bases, with 9 bases between them. Germline CDR1 LGHNA, CDR2 YSLEER. The CDR3 is 15 amino acids. The DNA for the CDR3 is TGCGCCAGCAGCCAAGATTCTTCGCACTACAATGAGCAGTTCTTC. Protein: CASSQDSSHYNEQFF.

The V and J genes are TRBV7-9 and TRBJ1-1; D gene unclear. The CDR3 totals 14 residues. CDR1 is SEHNR and CDR2 is FQNEAQ in the germline V gene (reference sequence). The V gene lost 5 bases and the J gene lost 4 bases, with 14 bases spanning the gap. CDR3 protein: CASSPSGFGTEAFF. CDR3 in DNA: TGTGCCAGCAGCCCATCTGGGTTTGGCACTGAAGCTTTCTTT.